These 20 T cell receptor beta chains share one sample of origin, sequenced in a study of T cell responses to AZD1222 COVID-19 vaccine. Sequencing was performed with immunoSEQ multiplex PCR; in TCRdb, only in-frame clones are kept and a portion is missing. This repertoire shows 150,000 or so clones, approximately 93% found once; its top ten account for over 0.85%. The material was peripheral blood, obtained on day 0 of MenACWY control vaccination. Every receptor here comes from an adult in good health.

The V call is TRBV11-2, the J call TRBJ2-7; 7 nucleotides line up with TRBD1. The CDR3 spans 14 residues. J was trimmed by 2 bases and V by 1 base; bases with no gene match: 2. CDR1 SGHAT and CDR2 FQNNGV come from the germline V gene. The CDR3 nucleotides read TGTGCCAGCAGCTTAGGGCAGGGGGCCTACGAGCAGTACTTC. Its translation: CASSLGQGAYEQYF.

V and J are TRBV11-3 and TRBJ2-1; maybe TRBD2 (6 bases). Germline lookup yields CDR1 SGHNT and CDR2 YENEEA. Trimming pared 1 base from V and 9 bases from J, leaving 16 bases between. The length of the CDR3 is 15 residues. Here the CDR3 reads CASSLAGLASGEQFF. The CDR3 DNA sequence: TGTGCCAGCAGCTTAGCTGGCCTAGCGAGCGGTGAGCAGTTCTTC.

The rearrangement joins TRBV12-3 or TRBV12-4 to TRBJ2-7; tentatively, D is TRBD2 (6 bases). Trimming shortened V by 9 bases and J by 0 bases, and 12 bases separated the two germline ends. This CDR3 spans 13 amino acids. CDR3 region: CASSWGDSYEQYF. CDR3 bases: TGTGCCAGTTCTTGGGGGGACTCCTACGAGCAGTACTTC.

This chain uses TRBV11-2 with TRBJ1-1, with D tentatively TRBD1 (6 bases). The germline V gene has CDR1 SGHAT and CDR2 FQNNGV. The V gene lost 0 bases and the J gene lost 6 bases, with 14 bases spanning the gap. This CDR3 has 15 amino acids. The CDR3 sequence: CASSLDNGGRPEAFF. The CDR3, as DNA: TGTGCCAGCAGCTTAGATAACGGGGGCAGGCCTGAAGCTTTCTTT.

The chain recombines TRBV4-3 with TRBJ1-2; a possible D gene is TRBD1 (5 bases). Germline CDR1 reads LGHNA; CDR2 reads YSLEER. The length of the CDR3 is 19 residues. V was shortened by 1 base and J by 4 bases, with 25 bases between the two germline ends. CDR3: CASSQGTLRTITESYGYTF. CDR3 bases: TGCGCCAGCAGCCAAGGGACACTGAGGACAATCACCGAATCCTATGGCTACACCTTC.

This chain's CDR3 is CASSPGTSGRGNTGELFF. The DNA for the CDR3 is TGTGCCAGCAGCCCAGGGACTAGCGGGAGAGGAAACACCGGGGAGCTGTTTTTT. The chain couples TRBV11-3 to TRBJ2-2, with 14 bases identical to TRBD2. CDR3 length: 18 amino acids. J gave up 2 bases and V 5 bases, and 7 bases lay outside the gene matches. Germline V gives CDR1 SGHNT, CDR2 YENEEA.

The genes are TRBV28 and TRBJ1-5; TRBD1 is a possible D gene (5 bases). The germline V and J ends were trimmed by 6 bases and 2 bases, with 14 bases remaining between them. Germline V CDR1 and CDR2: MDHEN, SYDVKM. The CDR3 length is 15 residues. The CDR3, as DNA: TGTGCCAGCAGCTCGGGACGGCGGGGCAATCAGCCCCAGCATTTT. This encodes CASSSGRRGNQPQHF.

J is TRBJ1-2 and V is TRBV5-4; TRBD1 agrees at 11 bases. J lost 4 bases, V lost 4 bases, and 9 bases had no gene match. This CDR3 has 16 amino acids. Germline V gives CDR1 SGHNT, CDR2 YYREEE (reference sequence). In DNA, the CDR3 is TGTGCCAGCAGCCCCGGACAGGGGGCGGGAGGCTATGGCTACACCTTC. It translates to CASSPGQGAGGYGYTF.

The genes are TRBV4-3 and TRBJ1-6; D gene unclear. CDR1 is LGHNA, CDR2 YSLEER, per germline. The V and J ends lost 1 base and 6 bases respectively, with 13 bases between them. CDR3 size: 16 residues. The CDR3 here is CASSQGSGLLNSPLHF. CDR3 nucleotide sequence: TGCGCCAGCAGCCAAGGGTCAGGTCTTCTTAATTCACCCCTCCACTTT.

This clone showed up just once. This sequence joins TRBV6-1 and TRBJ1-2; D uncertain. CDR1 is MNHNS and CDR2 is SASEGT in the germline V gene. This CDR3 contains 12 residues. The V and J ends lost 2 bases and 4 bases respectively, with 5 bases between them. The CDR3 is CASSEYSYGYTF. In DNA form, the CDR3 reads TGTGCCAGCAGTGAATACAGCTATGGCTACACCTTC.

The CDR3 DNA reads as TGTGCCTGGAGTTACGGCCAGACTTGGACCTTC. Protein sequence: CAWSYGQTWTF. V and J are TRBV30 and TRBJ1-2, with D unclear. There are 11 residues in the CDR3. The V gene's germline CDR1 is GTSNPN and CDR2 SVGIG (reference sequence). V lost 2 bases and J lost 14, with 15 bases in between.

In its sample, this clone was seen once. The chain has TRBV6-5 and TRBJ1-1; 7 nucleotides line up with TRBD1. Losses at the gene ends were 6 bases for V and 3 bases for J; bases not matched to a gene: 4. The length of the CDR3 is 13 residues. CDR1 is MNHEY, CDR2 SVGAGI, per germline. The CDR3 protein is CASSTQGYTEAFF. The DNA of the CDR3 is TGTGCCAGCAGCACACAGGGGTACACTGAAGCTTTCTTT.

The chain recombines TRBV3-1 (or the pseudogene TRBV3-2) with TRBJ1-6; 9 nucleotides match TRBD1. CDR1 is LGHDT and CDR2 is YNNKEL in the germline V gene (reference sequence). The ends lost 4 bases at V and 9 bases at J; junction bases unmatched: 10. The CDR3 contains 16 residues. The CDR3 DNA follows: TGTGCCAGCAGCCGATCGCCGGGACAGGGTGGTTCACCCCTCCACTTT. This encodes CASSRSPGQGGSPLHF.

The sample holds one count of this clone. CDR3 nucleotide sequence: TGTGCCAGCAGTTTATGGCAGACCGGGGGAAACATTCAGTACTTC. Amino acid sequence: CASSLWQTGGNIQYF. V gene TRBV28 combines with J gene TRBJ2-4, with D possibly TRBD2 on 6 matching bases. Trimming removed 0 bases from V and 6 bases from J, with 12 bases in between. The CDR3 spans 15 residues. Germline loops: CDR1 MDHEN, CDR2 SYDVKM.

This chain uses TRBV10-3 with TRBJ1-2; D is uncertain. CDR3 size: 12 residues. CDR1 ENHRY and CDR2 SYGVKD come from the germline V gene. With 3 bases removed from V and 4 bases from J, the gap between germline ends came to 6 bases. The CDR3 nucleotides read TGTGCCATCAGTGAAACTAGCTATGGCTACACCTTC. It specifies CAISETSYGYTF.

The chain is built from TRBV5-4 and TRBJ1-2; D is unclear. The CDR3 contains 14 residues. Trimming pared 0 bases from V and 4 bases from J, leaving 10 bases between. Germline V gene data show CDR1 as SGHNT and CDR2 as YYREEE (reference sequence). The CDR3 nucleotides are TGTGCCAGCAGCTTGGCACAGACGGGCTATGGCTACACCTTC. Its translation: CASSLAQTGYGYTF.

The chain joins TRBV20-1 to TRBJ1-2, with D perhaps matching TRBD1 (6 bases). Germline values: CDR1 DFQATT, CDR2 SNEGSKA (reference sequence). V was cut by 3 bases and J by 6 bases, with 20 bases left in between. This CDR3 has 15 residues. CDR3 sequence reads: CSASDTGIVGNGYTF. CDR3 sequence (DNA): TGCAGTGCTAGTGACACAGGGATAGTCGGGAATGGCTACACCTTC.

The J gene is TRBJ1-1, the V gene TRBV7-2; TRBD1 is a possible D gene (5 bases). V lost 1 base to trimming and J lost 1 base, with 10 bases between them. This CDR3 contains 15 residues. Germline V gene sequence: CDR1 SGHTA, CDR2 FQGNSA. The CDR3 here is CASSLGQRSNTEAFF. In DNA, the CDR3 is TGTGCCAGCAGCTTAGGACAGAGATCGAACACTGAAGCTTTCTTT.

This chain connects TRBV29-1 to TRBJ2-1, with 8 bases aligning to TRBD2. The germline V gene has CDR1 SQVTM and CDR2 ANQGSEA. Losses at the gene ends were 1 base for V and 12 bases for J; bases not matched to a gene: 14. CDR3 length equals 15 residues. This CDR3 is CSVEGGGRSLKRQFF. CDR3 bases: TGCAGCGTTGAAGGGGGCGGGAGGTCCCTAAAAAGGCAGTTCTTC.

The chain employs TRBV10-1 and TRBJ2-1, with no clear D. The V end was cut by 3 bases, the J end by 6 bases, with 6 bases between. Per germline, CDR1 WNHNN and CDR2 SYGVQD (reference sequence). The CDR3 has 12 amino acids. CDR3 in DNA: TGCGCCAGCAGTGATTGGGGCAATGAGCAGTTCTTC. Translation: CASSDWGNEQFF.